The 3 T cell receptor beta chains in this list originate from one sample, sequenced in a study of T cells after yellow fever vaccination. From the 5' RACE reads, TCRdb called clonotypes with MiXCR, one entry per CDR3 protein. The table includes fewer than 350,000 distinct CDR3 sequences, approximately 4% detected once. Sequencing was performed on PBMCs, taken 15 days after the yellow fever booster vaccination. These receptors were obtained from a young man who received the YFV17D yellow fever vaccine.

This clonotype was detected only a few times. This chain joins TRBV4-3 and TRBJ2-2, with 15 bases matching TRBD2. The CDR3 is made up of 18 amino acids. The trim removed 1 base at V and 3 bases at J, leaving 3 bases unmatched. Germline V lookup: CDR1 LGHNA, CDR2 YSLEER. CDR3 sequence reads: CASSQGGLAGGHTGELFF. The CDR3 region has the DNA TGCGCCAGCAGCCAAGGGGGACTAGCGGGGGGCCACACCGGGGAGCTGTTTTTT.

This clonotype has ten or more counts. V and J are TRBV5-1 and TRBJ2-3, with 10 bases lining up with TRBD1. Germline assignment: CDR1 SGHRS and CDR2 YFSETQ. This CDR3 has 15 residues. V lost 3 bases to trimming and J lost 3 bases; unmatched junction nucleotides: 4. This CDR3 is CASSWGTGETDTQYF. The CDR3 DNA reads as TGCGCCAGCAGCTGGGGGACAGGGGAGACAGATACGCAGTATTTT.

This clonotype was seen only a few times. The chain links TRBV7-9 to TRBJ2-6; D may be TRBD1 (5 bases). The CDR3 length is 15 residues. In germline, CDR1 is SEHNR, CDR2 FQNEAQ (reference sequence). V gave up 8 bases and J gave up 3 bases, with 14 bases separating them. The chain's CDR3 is CASGQVRGGANVLTF. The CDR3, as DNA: TGTGCCAGCGGACAAGTCCGTGGTGGGGCCAACGTCCTGACTTTC.